Shown below are 32 T cell receptor beta chains from a single sample sequenced in a study of OX40 agonist ivuxolimab in advanced cancers. The assay was immunoSEQ multiplex PCR, and TCRdb's table has in-frame clones only and misses some. This sample carries about 50,000 clones, roughly 84% of them seen once, and the ten largest clones take more than 10%. The sample was CD4+ or CD8+ T cells sorted from blood, taken in a trial of the OX40 agonist ivuxolimab. The origin of the receptors is an adult with an advanced solid tumor such as melanoma, head and neck, liver or kidney cancer.

This clone was counted a single time. The chain links TRBV10-2 to TRBJ2-1; 9 bases fit TRBD2. V trimming: 2 bases; J trimming: 2 bases; junction bases outside the gene matches: 7. Per germline, CDR1 WSHSY and CDR2 SAAADI. This CDR3 is 17 amino acids long. The CDR3: CASSEQGGRATYNEQFF. The CDR3 DNA is TGCGCCAGCAGTGAGCAGGGCGGGAGGGCCACCTACAATGAGCAGTTCTTC.

The V call is TRBV5-4, the J call TRBJ1-6; no reliable D call. Germline V gives CDR1 SGHNT, CDR2 YYREEE (reference sequence). Deletions cut 4 bases from V and 7 bases from J, with 12 bases between. The length of the CDR3 is 14 residues. The CDR3 DNA follows: TGTGCCAGCAGCCAAGGACGGGAGAATTCACCCCTCCACTTT. Translating it yields CASSQGRENSPLHF.

The rearrangement joins TRBV29-1 to TRBJ2-1; 7 bases line up with TRBD1. V lost 4 bases, J lost 4 bases, and 7 bases stayed unmatched. The CDR3 has 14 amino acids. CDR1 SQVTM and CDR2 ANQGSEA come from the germline V gene. CDR3 sequence reads: CSVGGTVNYNEQFF. CDR3 nucleotide sequence: TGCAGCGTTGGGGGGACAGTGAATTACAATGAGCAGTTCTTC.

The genes are TRBV7-9 and TRBJ2-1; D ambiguous. This CDR3 comprises 15 residues. Looked up from germline, CDR1 is SEHNR and CDR2 is FQNEAQ (reference sequence). Trimming shortened V by 1 base and J by 2 bases, and 9 bases separated the two germline ends. The CDR3 bases are TGTGCCAGCAGCTTAGTTTTCGACCCCTACAATGAGCAGTTCTTC. Its protein product is CASSLVFDPYNEQFF.

Relative to its sample, this clone is medium-sized (0.01 to 0.1%). J is TRBJ2-1 and V is TRBV5-1, with 7 bases matching TRBD1. V trimming: 2 bases; J trimming: 9 bases; junction bases outside the gene matches: 2. Per germline, CDR1 SGHRS and CDR2 YFSETQ. The CDR3 is 12 residues long. The CDR3 DNA is TGCGCCAGCAGCTTAGGGGGCACTGAGCAGTTCTTC. This translates into CASSLGGTEQFF. Filled out from reference TRBV5-1 and TRBJ2-1, the complete variable domain reads KAGVTQTPRYLIKTRGQQVTLSCSPISGHRSVSWYQQTPGQGLQFLFEYFSETQRNKGNFPGRFSGRQFSNSRSEMNVSTLELGDSALYLCASSLGGTEQFFGPGTRLTVL.

The J gene is TRBJ2-7, the V gene TRBV11-2; TRBD1 matches 9 bases. The V gene end was trimmed by 1 base and the J gene end by 2 bases; junction bases not matched to a gene: 0. This CDR3 contains 14 residues. The germline CDR1 and CDR2 sequences are SGHAT and FQNNGV. The CDR3 loop reads CASSLGQGAYEQYF. Here the CDR3 DNA reads TGTGCCAGCAGCTTAGGACAGGGGGCCTACGAGCAGTACTTC.

The chain is built from TRBV10-1 and TRBJ2-1; D gene unclear. The CDR3 has 20 amino acids. V lost 4 bases, J lost 0 bases, and 25 bases lay in between. Germline V lookup: CDR1 WNHNN, CDR2 SYGVQD (reference sequence). The CDR3, as DNA: TGCGCCAGCAGTGTTGGTAAGAATCTACAAACCCACCGCTCCTACAATGAGCAGTTCTTC. It specifies CASSVGKNLQTHRSYNEQFF.

This clone was seen once. The rearrangement uses TRBV19 and TRBJ1-5, with TRBD1 matching 8 bases. Germline lookup yields CDR1 LNHDA and CDR2 SQIVND (reference sequence). The J segment lost 1 base and the V segment lost 6 bases, leaving 5 bases of the junction unmatched. CDR3 length equals 15 residues. CDR3 protein: CASRGQVISNQPQHF. CDR3 in DNA: TGTGCCAGTAGGGGACAGGTCATAAGCAATCAGCCCCAGCATTTT.

This chain connects TRBV5-1 to TRBJ1-5, with D unclear. The germline V and J ends were trimmed by 5 bases and 1 base, with 7 bases remaining between them. In germline, CDR1 is SGHRS, CDR2 YFSETQ. This CDR3 has 13 residues. Written as DNA, the CDR3 is TGCGCCAGCAGATTTGACAGCAATCAGCCCCAGCATTTT. As protein: CASRFDSNQPQHF.

The V call is TRBV29-1, the J call TRBJ1-2; 9 nucleotides match TRBD1. The CDR3 is 14 amino acids. The germline V gene encodes CDR1 SQVTM and CDR2 ANQGSEA. V dropped 6 bases and J dropped 8; count of bases not matched to a gene: 13. CDR3 bases: TGCAGCGTCGATAAACCGGGACAGGGTCACGGCTACACCTTC. Amino acid sequence: CSVDKPGQGHGYTF. The whole variable domain, remainder taken from reference TRBV29-1 and TRBJ1-2, is SAVISQKPSRDICQRGTSLTIQCQVDSQVTMMFWYRQQPGQSLTLIATANQGSEATYESGFVIDKFPISRPNLTFSTLTVSNMSPEDSSIYLCSVDKPGQGHGYTFGSGTRLTVV.

The V and J genes are TRBV28 and TRBJ1-2; 7 bases fit TRBD1. The junction had 5 bases not matched to a gene; V was cut back by 6 bases and J by 4 bases. CDR1 is MDHEN and CDR2 is SYDVKM in the germline V gene. This CDR3 is built from 13 residues. CDR3 loop: CASRTGSVYGYTF. The CDR3 DNA sequence: TGTGCCAGCAGGACAGGGTCTGTCTATGGCTACACCTTC.

The J gene is TRBJ2-7, the V gene TRBV2, with 9 bases that match TRBD1. The ends lost 6 bases at V and 7 bases at J; junction bases unmatched: 10. Germline loops: CDR1 SNHLY, CDR2 FYNNEI. The CDR3 contains 14 residues. The CDR3 DNA reads as TGTGCCAGCAGGACCGGGACAGGGAAGGGGGAGCAGTACTTC. Translated, it gives CASRTGTGKGEQYF.

Regarding this clone: Other nucleotide sequences in the sample specify the same CDR3. The chain carries TRBV6-6 and TRBJ1-3, with D perhaps matching TRBD1 (5 bases). The V and J ends lost 4 bases and 1 base respectively, with 11 bases between them. CDR1 and CDR2 (germline): MNHNY, SVGAGI (reference sequence). This CDR3 has 15 amino acids. CDR3 in DNA: TGTGCCAGCAGTTTGGGATCAGGGTCTGGAAACACCATATATTTT. Residues: CASSLGSGSGNTIYF.

V is TRBV5-1 and J is TRBJ1-1; TRBD1 is a possible D gene (5 bases). V was cut by 0 bases and J by 4 bases, with 13 bases left in between. The CDR3 sequence is 15 residues long. Germline assignment: CDR1 SGHRS and CDR2 YFSETQ. CDR3 amino acids: CASSLDGGGGTEAFF. DNA for the CDR3: TGCGCCAGCAGCTTGGACGGGGGAGGAGGCACTGAAGCTTTCTTT.

This chain uses TRBV2 with TRBJ2-3, with D maybe TRBD1 (7 bases). This CDR3 is built from 16 residues. Trimming left V 6 bases short and J 11 bases short, with 27 bases between. Germline V gene data show CDR1 as SNHLY and CDR2 as FYNNEI. CDR3 in amino acids: CASSLAGTATSGEQYF. CDR3 in DNA: TGTGCCAGCAGCTTGGCCGGGACAGCTACCTCGGGGGAGCAGTATTTT.

This chain uses TRBV7-8 with TRBJ2-2; 11 nucleotides match TRBD2. Germline values: CDR1 SGHVS, CDR2 FQNEAQ. V dropped 2 bases and J dropped 6; count of bases not matched to a gene: 5. The length of the CDR3 is 16 residues. In DNA form, the CDR3 reads TGTGCCAGCAGCTTAAGACTAGCGGGAAGTGCCGGGGAGCTGTTTTTT. This sequence encodes CASSLRLAGSAGELFF.

This chain joins TRBV6-5 and TRBJ2-7; 10 bases are shared with TRBD2. The CDR3 contains 15 residues. Germline CDR1 is MNHEY and CDR2 is SVGAGI. The J segment lost 5 bases and the V segment lost 6 bases, leaving 10 bases of the junction unmatched. The CDR3 DNA sequence: TGTGCCAGCAGGGAGAGCGGGAGGGCCGTCCACGAGCAGTACTTC. Protein: CASRESGRAVHEQYF.

The genes are TRBV19 and TRBJ2-5; 7 bases fit TRBD2. Trimming took 6 bases from V and 4 from J; bases not matched to a gene: 8. This CDR3 has 14 amino acids. Per the germline V gene, CDR1 is LNHDA and CDR2 is SQIVND (reference sequence). CDR3 loop: CASRGAGTGETQYF. DNA of the CDR3: TGTGCCAGTAGGGGAGCGGGAACTGGAGAGACCCAGTACTTC.

The chain joins TRBV18 to TRBJ2-2; perhaps TRBD2 as D (6 bases). Per germline, CDR1 KGHSH and CDR2 LQKENI. The CDR3 has 16 residues. V lost 6 bases, J lost 2 bases, and 16 bases lay in between. In DNA, the CDR3 is TGTGCCAGCTCTCCCAGGAGGGATCTCAACACCGGGGAGCTGTTTTTT. This encodes CASSPRRDLNTGELFF.

The V and J genes are TRBV5-5 and TRBJ2-3; D possibly corresponds to TRBD1 (6 bases). The CDR3 is made up of 15 amino acids. The V end was cut by 2 bases, the J end by 2 bases, with 12 bases between. The germline CDR1 and CDR2 sequences are SGHKS and YYEKEE (reference sequence). The CDR3 loop is CASSFPGQLTDTQYF. The CDR3 coding sequence is TGTGCCAGCAGCTTCCCGGGACAACTCACAGATACGCAGTATTTT.

The J gene is TRBJ1-2, the V gene TRBV6-6, with D perhaps matching TRBD1 (5 bases). Germline V lookup: CDR1 MNHNY, CDR2 SVGAGI (reference sequence). V shed 3 bases and J shed 3 bases, with 8 bases lying between them. The CDR3 extends over 13 amino acids. Here the CDR3 reads CASSYQGDYGYTF. The CDR3 DNA sequence: TGTGCCAGCAGTTATCAGGGAGACTATGGCTACACCTTC.

This clone appeared a single time. The V gene is TRBV27, the J gene TRBJ1-5; D not certain. V shed 5 bases and J shed 4 bases, with 6 bases lying between them. Per germline, CDR1 MNHEY and CDR2 SMNVEV (reference sequence). The CDR3 extends over 12 amino acids. The CDR3 DNA follows: TGTGCCAGCAGTCCCCTGAATCAGCCCCAGCATTTT. This codes for CASSPLNQPQHF.

The chain couples TRBV7-3 to TRBJ1-6, with D maybe TRBD1 (5 bases). Germline CDR1 is SGHTA and CDR2 is FQGTGA. The V and J ends lost 5 bases and 7 bases respectively, with 15 bases between them. This CDR3 is built from 15 residues. The CDR3 is CASSHTTGTNSPLHF. The CDR3 nucleotides read TGTGCCAGCAGCCACACCACGGGGACCAATTCACCCCTCCACTTT. The full variable domain, completed using reference TRBV7-3 and TRBJ1-6, is GAGVSQTPSNKVTEKGKYVELRCDPISGHTALYWYRQSLGQGPEFLIYFQGTGAADDSGLPNDRFFAVRPEGSVSTLKIQRTERGDSAVYLCASSHTTGTNSPLHFGNGTRLTVT.

This chain connects TRBV7-9 to TRBJ2-1, with D perhaps TRBD2 (6 bases). The CDR3 length is 13 residues. V lost 7 bases to trimming and J lost 6 bases, with 13 bases between them. The germline V gene has CDR1 SEHNR and CDR2 FQNEAQ (reference sequence). CDR3 region: CASTRLDGNEQFF. The CDR3 DNA follows: TGTGCCAGCACCCGACTAGATGGCAATGAGCAGTTCTTC.

This rearrangement joins TRBV19 to TRBJ1-1; D is ambiguous. Germline V gives CDR1 LNHDA, CDR2 SQIVND (reference sequence). The CDR3 totals 12 residues. The germline V and J ends were trimmed by 3 bases and 7 bases, with 9 bases remaining between them. The CDR3 bases are TGTGCCAGTAGTATCCATGGCGGTGAAGCTTTCTTT. Encoded protein: CASSIHGGEAFF.

V is TRBV5-6 and J is TRBJ1-5, with D unresolved. The CDR3 loop spans 15 amino acids. The V gene's germline CDR1 is SGHDT and CDR2 YYEEEE. V lost 3 bases and J 2 bases, leaving 12 bases between the germline ends. DNA of the CDR3: TGTGCCAGCAGCTCAATAGGCGGGGGCAATCAGCCCCAGCATTTT. It encodes CASSSIGGGNQPQHF.

The chain recombines TRBV14 with TRBJ2-3, with TRBD2 matching over 9 bases. Germline lookup yields CDR1 SGHDN and CDR2 FVKESK. J gave up 2 bases and V 1 base, and 7 bases lay outside the gene matches. The CDR3 loop spans 17 amino acids. CDR3 in DNA: TGTGCCAGCAGCCAAGGGCAAGCGGGAGGTAACACAGATACGCAGTATTTT. Its translation: CASSQGQAGGNTDTQYF.

This clone is a singleton in its sample. The chain joins TRBV5-1 to TRBJ2-6; D possibly matches TRBD1 or TRBD2 (5 bases each). V gave up 0 bases and J gave up 2 bases, with 6 bases separating them. Germline loops: CDR1 SGHRS, CDR2 YFSETQ. This CDR3 comprises 15 residues. The CDR3 coding sequence is TGCGCCAGCAGCTTGGGGGGGACTGGGGCCAACGTCCTGACTTTC. It encodes CASSLGGTGANVLTF.

The genes are TRBV5-4 and TRBJ1-5; 10 bases match TRBD1. This CDR3 spans 18 amino acids. Germline V gives CDR1 SGHNT, CDR2 YYREEE (reference sequence). Germline trimming cut 5 bases from V and 2 bases from J; bases unmatched to any gene: 13. CDR3 residues: CASRSLRRDRGGNQPQHF. The DNA of the CDR3 is TGTGCCAGCAGATCCCTGAGAAGGGACAGGGGTGGCAATCAGCCCCAGCATTTT.

The gene calls are TRBV18 and TRBJ2-3; either TRBD1 or TRBD2 may fit D (5 bases each). The V gene lost 5 bases and the J gene lost 3 bases, with 18 bases spanning the gap. From germline, CDR1 is KGHSH and CDR2 LQKENI. This CDR3 region has 16 residues. The CDR3 sequence is CASSTPGRLRTDTQYF. The DNA for the CDR3 is TGTGCCAGCTCAACCCCGGGACGCCTAAGGACAGATACGCAGTATTTT.

The chain uses TRBV19 and TRBJ1-2; tentative D call: TRBD1 (6 bases). Germline V gene data show CDR1 as LNHDA and CDR2 as SQIVND (reference sequence). The germline V and J ends were trimmed by 6 bases and 4 bases, with 15 bases remaining between them. There are 14 residues in the CDR3. The CDR3 bases are TGTGCCAGTAGGCTTCCCGGGGGCGGCTATGGCTACACCTTC. The encoded protein is CASRLPGGGYGYTF.

The CDR3 sequence is CASYRQLNTEAFF. CDR3 sequence (DNA): TGTGCCAGCTATAGACAGTTGAACACTGAAGCTTTCTTT. This chain joins TRBV28 and TRBJ1-1; perhaps TRBD1 as D (5 bases). Trimming cost V 8 bases and J 0 bases, with 10 bases left between them. The CDR3 is 13 residues long. Germline V CDR1 and CDR2: MDHEN, SYDVKM.